This T cell receptor beta chain is from a study of human CD8 memory T cell subsets. As for this clonotype: Its target is unknown.

UMI-labeled 5' RACE generated the TCR beta libraries. TCRdb re-called the 5' RACE reads and shows each CDR3 protein once, DNA omitted. The ten most abundant clones cover more than 20% of a sample with about 7,000 distinct CDR3 sequences. CDR3 length: 17 amino acids. Germline CDR1 is MGHRA and CDR2 is YSYEKL. Findings and limits, study-wide: In contrast to effector memory cells, stem-like memory and precursor exhausted T cells had similarly high diversity.

The chain recombines TRBV4-1 with TRBJ2-5; TCRdb picks TRBD2, but there is no DNA to check that call. The receptor comes from a human donor in good health. The sequencing input was CD8+ stem-like memory T cells (TSCM and TCM) sorted from PBMCs. Subset defined: stem-like memory CD8 T cells (TSTEM), CCR7+ PD-1- TIGIT-. The CDR3 loop reads CASSQDSGTRKVETQYF.